This entry lists 22 T cell receptor beta chains sequenced from one sample in a study of blood T cell repertoires in COVID-19. Using immunoSEQ multiplex PCR, the repertoire was profiled, and TCRdb retains in-frame clones only, with some absent. The table records some 260,000 clones, around 90% of them present only once. Sequencing was carried out using peripheral blood. The receptor set was obtained from a woman in her seventies with COVID-19, enrolled during active disease.

This chain joins TRBV27 and TRBJ2-6, with TRBD2 matching 7 bases. The germline V gene encodes CDR1 MNHEY and CDR2 SMNVEV (reference sequence). Trimming took 2 bases from V and 0 from J; bases not matched to a gene: 4. CDR3 length: 17 residues. CDR3 DNA: TGTGCCAGCAGTTTACTAGCGGTAGTCTCTGGGGCCAACGTCCTGACTTTC. It translates to CASSLLAVVSGANVLTF.

This clone showed up just once. The V gene is TRBV29-1, the J gene TRBJ2-2, with 8 bases aligning to TRBD1. CDR1 SQVTM and CDR2 ANQGSEA come from the germline V gene. V trimming: 7 bases; J trimming: 3 bases; junction bases outside the gene matches: 7. The CDR3 totals 14 residues. The DNA of the CDR3 is TGCAGCGGCGGACAGGGTGGGGACACCGGGGAGCTGTTTTTT. This codes for CSGGQGGDTGELFF.

This rearrangement joins TRBV28 to TRBJ2-7; TRBD1 is a possible D gene (5 bases). V was shortened by 8 bases and J by 4 bases, with 15 bases between the two germline ends. CDR1 and CDR2 from the germline V gene are MDHEN and SYDVKM. The CDR3 length is 13 residues. The CDR3 sequence: CASRPGSFYEQYF. CDR3 nucleotide sequence: TGTGCCAGCCGCCCAGGGTCTTTTTACGAGCAGTACTTC.

V gene TRBV6-5 combines with J gene TRBJ1-5, with TRBD1 matching 7 bases. The CDR3 sequence is 14 residues long. V gave up 5 bases and J gave up 8 bases; unmatched junction bases: 9. Germline V gives CDR1 MNHEY, CDR2 SVGAGI. CDR3 sequence: CASSPRQGSEPQHF. In DNA form, the CDR3 reads TGTGCCAGCAGTCCACGACAGGGAAGTGAGCCCCAGCATTTT.

The chain is built from TRBV5-1 and TRBJ1-6, with D possibly being TRBD1 (5 bases). V was trimmed by 7 bases and J by 0 bases, leaving 11 bases between them. Germline V gives CDR1 SGHRS, CDR2 YFSETQ. This CDR3 is built from 15 residues. CDR3: CASQQESSYNSPLHF. For the CDR3, the DNA is TGCGCCAGCCAACAGGAGAGCTCCTATAATTCACCCCTCCACTTT.

The chain employs TRBV5-1 and TRBJ1-2; 9 bases fit TRBD1. Germline V CDR1 and CDR2: SGHRS, YFSETQ. Losses at the gene ends were 5 bases for V and 7 bases for J; bases not matched to a gene: 9. The CDR3 is made up of 14 amino acids. This CDR3 reads CASRISGTGFGYTF. The CDR3 nucleotides are TGCGCCAGCAGGATCTCCGGGACAGGGTTTGGCTACACCTTC. The full variable domain, rest sourced from reference TRBV5-1 and TRBJ1-2, is KAGVTQTPRYLIKTRGQQVTLSCSPISGHRSVSWYQQTPGQGLQFLFEYFSETQRNKGNFPGRFSGRQFSNSRSEMNVSTLELGDSALYLCASRISGTGFGYTFGSGTRLTVV.

This chain joins TRBV27 and TRBJ2-2, with 14 bases lining up with TRBD2. This CDR3 has 17 residues. V lost 5 bases and J lost 5; bases outside the gene matches: 7. Germline-derived CDR1 and CDR2 are MNHEY and SMNVEV (reference sequence). CDR3 amino acids: CASSLGLAGVGTGELFF. The CDR3 region has the DNA TGTGCCAGCAGTCTGGGACTAGCGGGAGTAGGAACCGGGGAGCTGTTTTTT.

This clone was found once. CDR3 in amino acids: CASNPGGAAYGYTF. DNA of the CDR3: TGTGCCAGCAACCCCGGGGGAGCCGCCTATGGCTACACCTTC. The V gene is TRBV6-5, the J gene TRBJ1-2; possible D gene TRBD1, 5 bases. V lost 7 bases and J lost 4, with 16 bases in between. This CDR3 has 14 amino acids. Per the germline V gene, CDR1 is MNHEY and CDR2 is SVGAGI.

The V gene is TRBV7-3, the J gene TRBJ2-2; 9 bases agree with TRBD2. The V gene end was trimmed by 5 bases and the J gene end by 13 bases; junction bases not matched to a gene: 8. Germline assignment: CDR1 SGHTA and CDR2 FQGTGA. This CDR3 has 13 amino acids. The CDR3 coding sequence is TGTGCCAGCAGCGTCCCGGGGCGGGAGGGGCTGTTTTTT. This gives the protein CASSVPGREGLFF.

The gene calls are TRBV30 and TRBJ2-2; 7 positions match TRBD1. Germline-derived CDR1 and CDR2 are GTSNPN and SVGIG (reference sequence). Trimming took 2 bases from V and 4 from J; bases not matched to a gene: 4. This CDR3 spans 14 amino acids. The CDR3: CAWSRDRVTGELFF. The CDR3 DNA reads TGTGCCTGGAGTAGAGACAGGGTCACCGGGGAGCTGTTTTTT.

V gene TRBV7-9 combines with J gene TRBJ2-4, with TRBD2 identical over 7 bases. Trimming at V came to 3 bases and at J to 0 bases, leaving 5 bases not matched to a gene. Per the germline V gene, CDR1 is SEHNR and CDR2 is FQNEAQ (reference sequence). The CDR3 spans 16 residues. CDR3 in DNA: TGTGCCAGCAGCTTTACCCGGGGGGAAGCCAAAAACATTCAGTACTTC. This translates into CASSFTRGEAKNIQYF.

This clone was counted many times. The chain links TRBV24-1 to TRBJ2-3; D uncertain. V was clipped by 0 bases and J by 1 base, with 10 bases between them. The CDR3 consists of 16 residues. The germline CDR1 and CDR2 sequences are KGHDR and SFDVKD. In nucleotides, the CDR3 is TGTGCCACCAGTGATTTGACGGGTACTGGCACAGATACGCAGTATTTT. This encodes CATSDLTGTGTDTQYF.

The sample holds one count of this clone. The chain recombines TRBV10-3 with TRBJ2-7; 8 bases are a match to TRBD2. Germline lookup yields CDR1 ENHRY and CDR2 SYGVKD. The ends lost 4 bases at V and 6 bases at J; junction bases unmatched: 8. The CDR3 is 14 amino acids. The CDR3 spells CAISVTGTSLEQYF. The CDR3 coding sequence is TGTGCCATCAGTGTAACCGGGACTAGTCTCGAGCAGTACTTC.

The rearrangement uses TRBV7-6 and TRBJ1-4; D is ambiguous. Germline loops: CDR1 SGHVS, CDR2 FNYEAQ. This CDR3 is built from 14 residues. Trimming removed 4 bases from V and 2 bases from J, with 8 bases in between. The CDR3 sequence is CASSYGRTNEKLFF. In DNA form, the CDR3 reads TGTGCCAGCAGCTACGGGAGGACTAATGAAAAACTGTTTTTT.

The V gene is TRBV7-9, the J gene TRBJ1-6; 8 bases agree with TRBD1. The J segment lost 7 bases and the V segment lost 3 bases, leaving 5 bases of the junction unmatched. CDR3 length: 15 residues. CDR1 and CDR2 from the germline V gene are SEHNR and FQNEAQ (reference sequence). The CDR3 sequence is CASSFGDRGNSPLHF. DNA for the CDR3: TGTGCCAGCAGCTTCGGCGACAGGGGAAATTCACCCCTCCACTTT.

This chain joins TRBV19 and TRBJ2-5; TRBD1 matches 7 bases. V lost 7 bases and J lost 4; bases outside the gene matches: 6. Per the germline V gene, CDR1 is LNHDA and CDR2 is SQIVND (reference sequence). The CDR3 loop spans 13 amino acids. In nucleotides, the CDR3 is TGTGCCAGTAATACAGGGGCTCGAGAGACCCAGTACTTC. The encoded protein is CASNTGARETQYF.

This sequence joins TRBV3-1 (or the pseudogene TRBV3-2) and TRBJ2-3, with 7 bases aligning to TRBD2. The CDR3 spans 16 residues. CDR1 is LGHDT and CDR2 is YNNKEL in the germline V gene (reference sequence). With 2 bases clipped from V and 3 bases from J, the junction kept 8 bases outside the gene matches. CDR3 amino acids: CASSQRGGSRTDTQYF. In DNA form, the CDR3 reads TGTGCCAGCAGCCAAAGGGGCGGGAGTAGGACAGATACGCAGTATTTT.

The chain joins TRBV10-3 to TRBJ2-7; weak D call: TRBD2 (6 bases). Germline CDR1 is ENHRY and CDR2 is SYGVKD. The CDR3 loop spans 13 amino acids. V was cut by 7 bases and J by 5 bases, with 15 bases left in between. For the CDR3, the DNA is TGTGCCATCACCTCGGGACTCTACGACGAGCAGTACTTC. Translating it yields CAITSGLYDEQYF.

The chain is built from TRBV6-5 and TRBJ2-7, with 7 bases fitting TRBD1. Unmatched junction bases numbered 4, after V lost 2 bases and J lost 3 bases. Germline V lookup: CDR1 MNHEY, CDR2 SVGAGI. CDR3 length: 14 residues. The CDR3 loop is CASSYNRDSYEQYF. In DNA form, the CDR3 reads TGTGCCAGCAGTTACAACCGGGACAGCTACGAGCAGTACTTC.

V gene TRBV27 combines with J gene TRBJ2-5, with D uncertain. Germline values: CDR1 MNHEY, CDR2 SMNVEV (reference sequence). The CDR3 contains 15 residues. V dropped 6 bases and J dropped 1 base, with 15 bases sitting between them. CDR3 amino acids: CASRRGSMVQETQYF. The CDR3 nucleotides read TGTGCCAGCAGGCGAGGAAGTATGGTCCAAGAGACCCAGTACTTC.

V is TRBV28 and J is TRBJ1-2; a possible D gene is TRBD1 (5 bases). CDR1 and CDR2 (germline): MDHEN, SYDVKM. The CDR3 is made up of 11 amino acids. Trimming pared 5 bases from V and 8 bases from J, leaving 9 bases between. The CDR3 is CASSHRSGYTF. The CDR3, as DNA: TGTGCCAGCAGTCACAGGAGCGGCTACACCTTC.

The V and J genes are TRBV3-1 (or the pseudogene TRBV3-2) and TRBJ2-5; 9 nucleotides agree with TRBD2. This CDR3 spans 18 amino acids. CDR1 and CDR2 (germline): LGHDT, YNNKEL (reference sequence). J was trimmed by 4 bases and V by 1 base; bases with no gene match: 13. The CDR3 is CASSQAGRPGLAPETQYF. CDR3 nucleotides: TGTGCCAGCAGCCAAGCTGGAAGACCGGGACTAGCCCCAGAGACCCAGTACTTC.